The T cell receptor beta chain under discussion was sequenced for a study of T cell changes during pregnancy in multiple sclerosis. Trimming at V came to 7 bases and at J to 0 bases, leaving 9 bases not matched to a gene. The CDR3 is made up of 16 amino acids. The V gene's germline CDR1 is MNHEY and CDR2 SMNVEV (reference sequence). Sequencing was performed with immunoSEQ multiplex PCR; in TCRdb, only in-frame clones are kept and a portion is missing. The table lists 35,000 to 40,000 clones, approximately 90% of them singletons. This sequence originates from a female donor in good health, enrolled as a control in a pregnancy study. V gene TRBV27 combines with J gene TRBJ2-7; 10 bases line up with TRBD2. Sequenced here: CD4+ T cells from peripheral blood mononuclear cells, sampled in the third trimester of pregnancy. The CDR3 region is CASTSLVAGGSYEQYF. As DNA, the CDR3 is TGTGCCAGCACTTCCCTAGTAGCGGGGGGCTCCTACGAGCAGTACTTC.